This T cell receptor (beta chain) was identified during a study of human CD8 memory T cell subsets. General study findings and limits: Stem-like memory and precursor exhausted T cells, unlike effector memory cells, were similarly highly diverse. This study sequenced only the T cell receptor beta chains and no others.

This clonotype is classed as medium-sized by frequency. Its target is not known. Researchers made TCR beta libraries via UMI-labeled 5' RACE. TCRdb re-called the 5' RACE reads and catalogs CDR3 proteins one per entry, DNA excluded. Seen in this sample are approximately 7,000 distinct CDR3 sequences; the ten most common clones hold approximately 20%. Germline V CDR1 and CDR2: MDHEN, SYDVKM. This CDR3 has 17 residues. The sequencing input was CD8+ T cells from PBMCs. The receptor's source is a human donor in good health. The V and J genes are TRBV28 and TRBJ2-5; lacking DNA, the TRBD1 call made by TCRdb goes unchecked. CDR3 sequence reads: CASSRSDRERVTETQYF.